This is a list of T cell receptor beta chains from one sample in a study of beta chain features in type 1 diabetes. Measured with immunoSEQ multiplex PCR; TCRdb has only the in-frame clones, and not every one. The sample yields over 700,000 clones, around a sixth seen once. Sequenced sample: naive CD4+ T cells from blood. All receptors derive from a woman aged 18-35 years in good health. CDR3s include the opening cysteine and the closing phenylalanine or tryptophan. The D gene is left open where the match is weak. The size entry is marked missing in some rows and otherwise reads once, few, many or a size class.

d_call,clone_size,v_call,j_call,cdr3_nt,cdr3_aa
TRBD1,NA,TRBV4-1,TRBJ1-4,TGCGCCAGCAGCCAGGGGGACAGCTCTGAAAAACTGTTTTTT,CASSQGDSSEKLFF
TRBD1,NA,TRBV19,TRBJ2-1,TGTGCCACCACCCCCCGGGGACAGGGGTTTGTGAATGAGCAGTTCTTC,CATTPRGQGFVNEQFF
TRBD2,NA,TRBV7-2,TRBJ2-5,TGTGCCAGCAGCTTAGCGCAGTTAGCGGGAGGGCCGTACCAAGAGACCCAGTACTTC,CASSLAQLAGGPYQETQYF
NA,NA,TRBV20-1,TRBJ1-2,TGCAGTGCCGGCTATGGCTACACCTTC,CSAGYGYTF
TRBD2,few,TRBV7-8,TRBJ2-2,TGTGCCAGCAGCTTAGCGATGTGGGAGGGCAAGGACGGGGAGCTGTTTTTT,CASSLAMWEGKDGELFF
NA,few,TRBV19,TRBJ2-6,TGTGCCAGCTCACCCCAACTCGGCCACTCTGGGGCCAACGTCCTGACTTTC,CASSPQLGHSGANVLTF
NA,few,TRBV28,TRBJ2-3,TGTGCCAGCAGCCCAAGACACCGTCAGACAGATACGCAGTATTTT,CASSPRHRQTDTQYF
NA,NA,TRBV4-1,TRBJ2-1,TGCGCCAGCAGCCACCAGCGGGCCACGGGCGTGGATGAGCAGTTCTTC,CASSHQRATGVDEQFF
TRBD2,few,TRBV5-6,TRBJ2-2,TGTGCCAGCAGCTTGAAAGGCGGGAGAATCGGGGAGCTGTTTTTT,CASSLKGGRIGELFF
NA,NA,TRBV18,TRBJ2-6,TGTGCCAGCTCAAACGGCGGCCCCTCTGGGGCCAACGTCCTGACTTTC,CASSNGGPSGANVLTF
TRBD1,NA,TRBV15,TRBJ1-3,TGTGCCACCAGTAGAGACAGGGGCTCTGGAAACACCATATATTTT,CATSRDRGSGNTIYF
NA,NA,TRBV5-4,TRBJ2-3,TGTGCCAGCAGCTTGTGGCGACAGGCCGACACAGATACGCAGTATTTT,CASSLWRQADTDTQYF
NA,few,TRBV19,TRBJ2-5,TGTGCCAGTAGTATGGCGTCAGCTCGGGGGGAGACCCAGTACTTC,CASSMASARGETQYF
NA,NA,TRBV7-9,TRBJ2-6,TGTGCCAGCAGCTTGGGGACTAAGACAGGGACTGGGGCCAACGTCCTGACTTTC,CASSLGTKTGTGANVLTF
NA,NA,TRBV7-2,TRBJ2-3,TGTGCCAGCAGTCCAGGGAATATAGGTCCAGATACGCAGTATTTT,CASSPGNIGPDTQYF
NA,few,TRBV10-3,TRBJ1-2,TGTGCCATCAGTGGGTCCCGGGACATTCGTGGCTACACCTTC,CAISGSRDIRGYTF
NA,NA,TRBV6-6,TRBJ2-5,TGTGCCAGCAGTAGCCAAGAGACCCAGTACTTC,CASSSQETQYF
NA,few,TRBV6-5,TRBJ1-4,TGTGCCAGCAGTCCTCGAGGGGAAAAACTGTTTTTT,CASSPRGEKLFF
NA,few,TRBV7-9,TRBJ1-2,TGTGCCAGCAGCTTAGCGCTTTCAGGGACCTATGGCTACACCTTC,CASSLALSGTYGYTF
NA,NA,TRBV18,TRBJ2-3,TGTGCCAGCCTCACGCGGGATCGGAGCCCAGATACGCAGTATTTT,CASLTRDRSPDTQYF
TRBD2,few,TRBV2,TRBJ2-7,TGTGCCAGCACGACAGGGACTAGCGTTAGGGAGCAGTACTTC,CASTTGTSVREQYF
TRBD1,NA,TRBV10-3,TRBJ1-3,TGTGCCATCAGTTATCAGGGGGCTGGAAACACCATATATTTT,CAISYQGAGNTIYF
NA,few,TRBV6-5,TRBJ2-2,TGTGCCAGCAGTAACAGGGTTACCGGGGAGCTGTTTTTT,CASSNRVTGELFF
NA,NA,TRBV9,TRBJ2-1,TGTGCCAGCAGCGTAGGGGGAGGAACTGAGCAGTTCTTC,CASSVGGGTEQFF
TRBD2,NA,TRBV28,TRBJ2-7,TGTGCCAGCCGTTTTAGCGGGACAAGCGAGCAGTACTTC,CASRFSGTSEQYF
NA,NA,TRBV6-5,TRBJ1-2,TGTGCCAGCAGACGGGCTCTGGGCCCTGGCTACACCTTC,CASRRALGPGYTF
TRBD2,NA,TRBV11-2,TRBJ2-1,TGTGCCAGCAGCTTTACTAGCGGGAGGGCCTATGAGCAGTTCTTC,CASSFTSGRAYEQFF